This T cell receptor beta chain was recorded in a study of human CD4 T cells and Enterobacteriaceae (TCRdb year 2020). In the study overall: The bacteria used for stimulation were E. coli, K. pneumoniae, E. aerogenes, S. flexneri, S. sonnei, S. typhimurium and S. aureus, and the bacteria were heat-inactivated after culture. Overall results and qualifications from the work: Clonotypes shared among Enterobacteriaceae cultures accounted for roughly 26-49% of unique rearrangements but about 66-95% of templates, while sharing with control bacteria was rare. Enterobacteriaceae-reactive repertoires co-clustered together and were polyclonal, yet held fewer clonotypes than S. aureus- or M. tuberculosis-reactive repertoires.

V loses 2 bases, J loses 13 bases, and the germline ends lie 12 bases apart. Looking up the germline V gene (reference sequence) yields CDR1 MNHNY and CDR2 SVGAGI. The CDR3, cysteine through phenylalanine, is 12 amino acids long. The only DNA kept is the CDR3, 36 bases in frame from the first base. Survey-level sequencing was performed on CFSE-low antigen-reactive cultures, with a detection sensitivity of one cell in 40,000. Genomic DNA was extracted from cell pellets with the QIAamp DNA Micro Kit, and its quantity and purity were checked by spectrophotometry. The immunoSEQ multiplex PCR assay was used to amplify TCR Vbeta CDR3 regions. The amplicons were sequenced on the Illumina HiSeq platform. Each retrieved sequence was 87 nucleotides long and included the CDR3 region. As for the authors' bioinformatics: Each unique productive TCR Vbeta nucleotide sequence counted as a clonotype and was quantified by productive template frequency from ImmunoSEQ Analyzer V3.0. A threshold set at the top 5th percentile of each frequency-ranked repertoire was used to define expanded clonotypes. Repertoire overlap was calculated as Chao-Jaccard with the R package fossil and was visualized by nonmetric multidimensional scaling with the R package MASS. TCRdb stores this immuneACCESS table with in-frame sequences only. Part of the clones is absent; in the studies checked, under half of the shortfall reflects unresolved V genes, and no reason is known for the rest. D and trimming were read from the DNA, whereas the V and J calls and clone size are those reported in that table. This sample lists approximately 640 clones; approximately 40% were detected once. The top ten constitute just over 35% of the sample.

Proliferating activated T cells were FACS-sorted as CFSE-low CD25+ ICOS+ cells after roughly 6-7 days. Sorted memory CD4+ T cells were CFSE-labeled and cultured at a 2:1 ratio with irradiated autologous monocytes pulsed with antigen. Memory CD4+ T cells, defined as all CD4+ cells other than CD45RA+CCR7+CD95- naive cells, were FACS-sorted on a FACSAria III to a purity of over 95%. Blood from healthy donors was obtained from blood donation centers in Switzerland. Total CD4+ T cells and monocytes were enriched by positive selection with CD4 and CD14 magnetic microbeads. CD8+, CD14+, CD16+, CD56+, CD19+ and CD25-bright cells were excluded before sorting. Heat inactivation of the bacteria was done at 60 degrees C for about two hours, with the bacteria added at about 2 particles per monocyte, while M. tuberculosis lysate was used at 3 ug/ml. TCR Vbeta genes were sequenced from CFSE-low memory CD4+ T cells that proliferated after primary stimulation with Enterobacteriaceae or control bacteria. Each bacteria-reactive repertoire was analyzed in two to four different donors across two independent experiments. Ficoll-Paque Plus was used to isolate peripheral blood mononuclear cells from donor blood.

As for this clone: Only one base separates this from a far larger clonotype, so it likely reflects a read error. Other DNA sequences in the same sample also yield this CDR3.

The receptor chain draws on TRBV6-6 and TRBJ1-5; no D gene can be assigned with confidence. The receptor comes from a human donor in good health. The sequenced material came from bacteria-reactive CD4+ T cells grown in culture. The label giving this sample's cell subset or site can be read as: CFSE-low proliferating memory CD4 T cells sorted after in vitro stimulation with a heat-inactivated bacterium or M. tuberculosis lysate. The CDR3 loop reads CASSYEAQGQHF. The DNA is as follows: TGTGCCAGCAGTTACGAGGCGCAAGGGCAGCATTTT.